This T cell receptor (beta chain) emerged from a study of blood T cell repertoires in COVID-19. Assay: immunoSEQ multiplex PCR; the TCRdb copy retains only in-frame clones and omits some. The profile shows a few hundred thousand clones, around 86% of them singletons. Germline V gene sequence: CDR1 SGHTA, CDR2 FQGTGA. Between the trimmed V and J ends, which lost 2 bases and 0 bases, there was a span of 13 bases. The CDR3 has 16 residues. The material sequenced was PBMCs or T cells enriched from blood (not recorded which). The chain employs TRBV7-3 and TRBJ1-1; D uncertain. The TCR was taken from a woman in her 40s with acute COVID-19. DNA for the CDR3: TGTGCCAGCAGCTTAGAGGGAACAGCGATGAACACTGAAGCTTTCTTT. This codes for CASSLEGTAMNTEAFF.